This record looks at one TCR beta chain sequence and its context. Its cognate antigen is unknown. V dropped 0 bases and J dropped 3 bases, with 12 bases sitting between them. Germline values: CDR1 LNHNV, CDR2 YYDKDF (reference sequence). The CDR3 loop spans 15 amino acids. TCRdb's table, derived via immunoSEQ multiplex PCR, lists solely in-frame clones and lacks some. The sample holds approximately 62,000 clones, 88% seen once. This entry is derived from a study of OX40 agonist ivuxolimab in advanced cancers. In the study overall: The dose-escalation cohort was over 65% male, with a mean age of around 60 years, ranging about 23 to 90.

Study-wide findings and caveats: In general, CD8+ T cells held more expanded clones than CD4+ did, on average.

This receptor was identified in an adult with an advanced solid tumor such as melanoma, head and neck, liver or kidney cancer. V gene TRBV15 combines with J gene TRBJ2-7; TRBD2 might be the D (6 bases). This specimen was CD4+ or CD8+ T cells sorted from blood, taken in a trial of the OX40 agonist ivuxolimab. The DNA of the CDR3 is TGTGCCACCAGCAGAGATCTCGTCGGGGGCTACGAGCAGTACTTC. This gives the protein CATSRDLVGGYEQYF.